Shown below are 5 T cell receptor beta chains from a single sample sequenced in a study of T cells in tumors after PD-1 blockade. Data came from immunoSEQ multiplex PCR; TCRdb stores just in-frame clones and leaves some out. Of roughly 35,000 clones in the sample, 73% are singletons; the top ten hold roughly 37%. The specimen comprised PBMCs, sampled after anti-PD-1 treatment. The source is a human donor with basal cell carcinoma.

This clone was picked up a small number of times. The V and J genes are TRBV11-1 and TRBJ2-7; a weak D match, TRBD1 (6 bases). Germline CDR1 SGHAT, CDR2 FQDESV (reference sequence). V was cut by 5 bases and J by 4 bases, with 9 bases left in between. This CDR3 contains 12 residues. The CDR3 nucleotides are TGTGCCAGCAGCCCAGACAGGTACGAGCAGTACTTC. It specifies CASSPDRYEQYF.

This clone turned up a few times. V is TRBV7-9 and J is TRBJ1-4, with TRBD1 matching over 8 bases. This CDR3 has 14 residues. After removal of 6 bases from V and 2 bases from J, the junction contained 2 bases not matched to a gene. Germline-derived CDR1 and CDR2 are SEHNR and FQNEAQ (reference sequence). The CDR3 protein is CASRPGGTNEKLFF. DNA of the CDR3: TGTGCCAGCAGACCAGGGGGCACTAATGAAAAACTGTTTTTT.

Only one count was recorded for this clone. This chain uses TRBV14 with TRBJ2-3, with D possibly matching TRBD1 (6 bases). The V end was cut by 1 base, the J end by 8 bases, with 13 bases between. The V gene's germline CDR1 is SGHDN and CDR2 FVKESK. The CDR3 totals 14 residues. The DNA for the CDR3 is TGTGCCAGCAGCCAAGTGTCGAAGGGGGTTACGCAGTATTTT. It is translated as CASSQVSKGVTQYF.

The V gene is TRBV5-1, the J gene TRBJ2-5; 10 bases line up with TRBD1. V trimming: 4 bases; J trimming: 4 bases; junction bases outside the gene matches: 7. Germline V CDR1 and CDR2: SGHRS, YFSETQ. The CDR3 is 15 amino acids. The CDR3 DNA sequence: TGCGCCAGCAGCCCCAGACAGGGGGCGGGAGAGACCCAGTACTTC. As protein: CASSPRQGAGETQYF.

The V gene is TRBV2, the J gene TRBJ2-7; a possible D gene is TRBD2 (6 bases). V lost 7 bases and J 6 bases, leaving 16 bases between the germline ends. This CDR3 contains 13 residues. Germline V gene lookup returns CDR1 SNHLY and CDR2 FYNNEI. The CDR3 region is CASKSWGDGEQYF. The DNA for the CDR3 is TGTGCCAGCAAAAGTTGGGGGGACGGCGAGCAGTACTTC.